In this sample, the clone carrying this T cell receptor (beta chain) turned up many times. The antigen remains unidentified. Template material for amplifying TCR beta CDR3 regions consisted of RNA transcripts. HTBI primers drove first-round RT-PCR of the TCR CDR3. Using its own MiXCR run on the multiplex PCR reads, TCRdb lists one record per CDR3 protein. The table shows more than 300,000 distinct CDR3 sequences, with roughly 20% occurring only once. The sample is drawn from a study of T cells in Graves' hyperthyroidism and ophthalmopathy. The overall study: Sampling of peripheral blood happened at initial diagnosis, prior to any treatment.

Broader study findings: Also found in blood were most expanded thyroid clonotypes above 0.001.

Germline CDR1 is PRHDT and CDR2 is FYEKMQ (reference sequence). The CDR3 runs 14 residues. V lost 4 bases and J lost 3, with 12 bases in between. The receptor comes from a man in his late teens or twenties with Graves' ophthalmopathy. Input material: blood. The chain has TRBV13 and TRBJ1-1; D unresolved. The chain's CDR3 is CASSSITAYTEAFF. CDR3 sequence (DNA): TGTGCCAGCAGCTCCATCACCGCATACACTGAAGCTTTCTTT. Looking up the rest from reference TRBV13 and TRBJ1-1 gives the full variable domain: AAGVIQSPRHLIKEKRETATLKCYPIPRHDTVYWYQQGPGQDPQFLISFYEKMQSDKGSIPDRFSAQQFSDYHSELNMSSLELGDSALYFCASSSITAYTEAFFGQGTRLTVV.